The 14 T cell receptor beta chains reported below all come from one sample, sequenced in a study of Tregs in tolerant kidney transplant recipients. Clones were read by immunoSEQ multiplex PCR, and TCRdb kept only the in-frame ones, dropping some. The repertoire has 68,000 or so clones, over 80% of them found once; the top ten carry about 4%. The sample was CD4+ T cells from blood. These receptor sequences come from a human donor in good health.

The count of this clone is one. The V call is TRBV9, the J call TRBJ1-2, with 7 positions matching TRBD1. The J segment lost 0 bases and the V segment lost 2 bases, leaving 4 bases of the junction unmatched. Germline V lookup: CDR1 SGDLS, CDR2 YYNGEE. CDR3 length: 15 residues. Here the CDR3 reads CASSVLQGPNYGYTF. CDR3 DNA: TGTGCCAGCAGCGTTCTACAGGGGCCTAACTATGGCTACACCTTC.

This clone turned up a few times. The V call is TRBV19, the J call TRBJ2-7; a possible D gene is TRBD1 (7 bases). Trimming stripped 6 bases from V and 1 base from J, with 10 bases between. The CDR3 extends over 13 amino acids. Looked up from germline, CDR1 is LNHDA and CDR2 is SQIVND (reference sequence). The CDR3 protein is CASRSGGSYEQYF. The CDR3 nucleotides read TGTGCCAGTAGATCAGGGGGGTCCTACGAGCAGTACTTC.

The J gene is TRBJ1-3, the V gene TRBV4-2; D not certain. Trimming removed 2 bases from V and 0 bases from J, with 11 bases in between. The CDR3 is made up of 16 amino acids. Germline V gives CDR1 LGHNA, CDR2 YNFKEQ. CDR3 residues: CASSQNQLSSGNTIYF. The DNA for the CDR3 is TGTGCCAGCAGCCAAAATCAACTGAGCTCTGGAAACACCATATATTTT.

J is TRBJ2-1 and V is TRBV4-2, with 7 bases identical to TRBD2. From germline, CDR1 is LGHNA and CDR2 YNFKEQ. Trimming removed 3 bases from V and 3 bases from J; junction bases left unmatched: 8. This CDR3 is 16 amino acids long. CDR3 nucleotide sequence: TGTGCCAGCAGCCAGGCTGTAGCGGGTCTCTACAATGAGCAGTTCTTC. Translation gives CASSQAVAGLYNEQFF.

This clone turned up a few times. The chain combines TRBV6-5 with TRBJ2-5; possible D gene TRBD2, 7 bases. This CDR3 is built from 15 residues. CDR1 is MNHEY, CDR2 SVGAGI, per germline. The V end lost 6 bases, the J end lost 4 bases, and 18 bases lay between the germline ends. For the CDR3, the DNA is TGTGCCAGCAGCGGGTGGGGGGGCGTGGGAGAGACCCAGTACTTC. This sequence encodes CASSGWGGVGETQYF.

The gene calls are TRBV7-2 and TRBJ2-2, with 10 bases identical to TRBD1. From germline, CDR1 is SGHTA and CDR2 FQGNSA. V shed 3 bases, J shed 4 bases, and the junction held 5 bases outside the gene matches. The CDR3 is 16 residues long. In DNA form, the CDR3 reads TGTGCCAGCAGCTTTGGCGGGACAGGGGCCACCGGGGAGCTGTTTTTT. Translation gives CASSFGGTGATGELFF.

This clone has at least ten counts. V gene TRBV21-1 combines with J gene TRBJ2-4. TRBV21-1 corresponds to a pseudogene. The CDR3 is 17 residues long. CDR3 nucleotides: TGTGCCAGCAGCAAAGCTGACCCGGACCGCAAAGGGAACATTCAGTACTTC. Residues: CASSKADPDRKGNIQYF.

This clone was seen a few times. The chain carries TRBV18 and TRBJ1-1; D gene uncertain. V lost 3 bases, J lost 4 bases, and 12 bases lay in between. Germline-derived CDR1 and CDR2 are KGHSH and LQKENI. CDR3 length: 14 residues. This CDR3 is CASSPSPGVTEAFF. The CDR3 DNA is TGTGCCAGCTCACCCAGCCCTGGTGTCACTGAAGCTTTCTTT.

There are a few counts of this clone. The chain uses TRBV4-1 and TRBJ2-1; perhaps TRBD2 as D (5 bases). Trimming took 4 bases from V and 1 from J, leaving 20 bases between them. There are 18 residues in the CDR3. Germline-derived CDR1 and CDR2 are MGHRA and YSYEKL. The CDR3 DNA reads TGCGCCAGCAGCCCGACAAGCAGGACTTTACTATCCTACAATGAGCAGTTCTTC. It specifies CASSPTSRTLLSYNEQFF.

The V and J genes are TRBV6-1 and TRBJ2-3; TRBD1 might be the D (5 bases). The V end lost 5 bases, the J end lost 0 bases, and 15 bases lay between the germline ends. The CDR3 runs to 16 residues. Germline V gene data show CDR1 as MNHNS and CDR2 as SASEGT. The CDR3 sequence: CASSKDRHSSTDTQYF. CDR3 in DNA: TGTGCCAGCAGTAAAGACAGACACTCTAGCACAGATACGCAGTATTTT.

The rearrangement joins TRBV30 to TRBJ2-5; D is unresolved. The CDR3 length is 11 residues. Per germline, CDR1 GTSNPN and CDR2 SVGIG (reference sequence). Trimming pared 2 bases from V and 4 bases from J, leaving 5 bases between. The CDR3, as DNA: TGTGCCTGGAGTAGGAGAGAGACCCAGTACTTC. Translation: CAWSRRETQYF.

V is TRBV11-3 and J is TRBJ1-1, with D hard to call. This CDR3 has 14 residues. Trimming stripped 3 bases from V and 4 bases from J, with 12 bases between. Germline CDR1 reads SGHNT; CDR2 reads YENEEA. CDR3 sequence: CASSFSQSSTEAFF. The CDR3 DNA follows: TGTGCCAGCAGCTTTTCTCAGTCGAGCACTGAAGCTTTCTTT.

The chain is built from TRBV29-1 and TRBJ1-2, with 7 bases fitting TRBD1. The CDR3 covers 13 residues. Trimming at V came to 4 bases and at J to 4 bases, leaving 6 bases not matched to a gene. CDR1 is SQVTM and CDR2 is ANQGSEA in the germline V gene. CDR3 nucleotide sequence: TGCAGCGTTGCTACGACAGGGAGCTATGGCTACACCTTC. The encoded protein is CSVATTGSYGYTF. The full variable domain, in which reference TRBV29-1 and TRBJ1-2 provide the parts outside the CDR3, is SAVISQKPSRDICQRGTSLTIQCQVDSQVTMMFWYRQQPGQSLTLIATANQGSEATYESGFVIDKFPISRPNLTFSTLTVSNMSPEDSSIYLCSVATTGSYGYTFGSGTRLTVV.

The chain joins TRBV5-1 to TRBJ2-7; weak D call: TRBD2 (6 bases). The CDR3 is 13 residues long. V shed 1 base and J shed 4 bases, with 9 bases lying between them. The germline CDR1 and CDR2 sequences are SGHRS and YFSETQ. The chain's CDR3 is CASSLSSGYEQYF. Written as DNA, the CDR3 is TGCGCCAGCAGCTTGAGTAGCGGATACGAGCAGTACTTC.